Shown below are 15 T cell receptor beta chains from a single sample sequenced in a study of T cells expressing NK-cell markers. TCRdb re-called the 5' RACE reads; one entry per CDR3 protein, DNA not given. The table gives about 460,000 distinct CDR3 sequences; the top ten clones make up roughly 1.4% of it. Material: blood T cells: a sorted CD56 or NKG2C T cell subset, CD4+ or CD8+ T cells, or bulk PBMC T cells (not recorded which). Every receptor here comes from a woman aged 45-60 years in good health.

The chain links TRBV28 to TRBJ1-5; TCRdb calls TRBD1, which cannot be checked without DNA. The germline V gene has CDR1 MDHEN and CDR2 SYDVKM. The CDR3 is 15 residues long. CDR3: CASSSTDSSNQPQHF.

The chain links TRBV14 to TRBJ1-1; TCRdb reports TRBD1, a call that lacks DNA to check it against. This CDR3 spans 13 amino acids. Germline CDR1 reads SGHDN; CDR2 reads FVKESK. This CDR3 reads CASSQGGRTEAFF.

The chain uses TRBV20-1 and TRBJ2-7; TCRdb's assignment of TRBD1 cannot be checked, as there is no DNA. The CDR3 consists of 14 residues. Germline V gives CDR1 DFQATT, CDR2 SNEGSKA (reference sequence). CDR3 protein: CSARDHQGRGGQYF.

This CDR3 is CASSLLHAREIQYF. V gene TRBV12-3 or TRBV12-4 combines with J gene TRBJ2-3; TCRdb picks TRBD2, but there is no DNA to check that call. The CDR3 contains 14 residues.

This rearrangement joins TRBV4-1 to TRBJ2-6. Germline V CDR1 and CDR2: MGHRA, YSYEKL. The CDR3 consists of 15 residues. This CDR3 reads CASSRWELGANVLTF.

This CDR3 reads CASRWNTNTQYF. The rearrangement uses TRBV2 and TRBJ2-3. Germline CDR1 is SNHLY and CDR2 is FYNNEI. The CDR3 loop spans 12 amino acids.

The chain employs TRBV28 and TRBJ2-3; TCRdb gives TRBD2 as the D gene, but with no DNA this cannot be confirmed. CDR3 length equals 14 residues. CDR1 MDHEN and CDR2 SYDVKM come from the germline V gene. The CDR3 protein is CATKRAFSTDTQYF.

The chain links TRBV24-1 to TRBJ2-3; TCRdb outputs TRBD2, but without DNA this stays unchecked. CDR1 and CDR2 from the germline V gene are KGHDR and SFDVKD. CDR3 size: 14 residues. The CDR3: CATSDRLVGDTQYF.

The chain joins TRBV2 to TRBJ2-3; the TRBD2 assignment by TCRdb is unverifiable without DNA. This CDR3 contains 14 residues. From germline, CDR1 is SNHLY and CDR2 FYNNEI. The chain's CDR3 is CASRKLTRGDTQYF. Filled out from reference TRBV2 and TRBJ2-3, the complete variable domain reads EPEVTQTPSHQVTQMGQEVILRCVPISNHLYFYWYRQILGQKVEFLVSFYNNEISEKSEIFDDQFSVERPDGSNFTLKIRSTKLEDSAMYFCASRKLTRGDTQYFGPGTRLTVL.

This rearrangement joins TRBV19 to TRBJ2-4; without DNA, the TCRdb call of TRBD1 cannot be checked. This CDR3 has 13 residues. CDR1 is LNHDA and CDR2 is SQIVND in the germline V gene (reference sequence). CDR3: CASSIGRDLDQYF.

This chain joins TRBV5-1 and TRBJ2-1; the TCRdb D gene call, TRBD2, has no DNA to confirm it. CDR1 and CDR2 (germline): SGHRS, YFSETQ. The CDR3 totals 16 residues. The CDR3 is CASSLAADYRANEQFF.

The chain combines TRBV5-6 with TRBJ1-2; no DNA is available, so the TRBD1 call from TCRdb remains unchecked. The CDR3 has 13 residues. Germline V gene data show CDR1 as SGHDT and CDR2 as YYEEEE. The CDR3 reads CASRPGKLYGYTF.

The chain combines TRBV20-1 with TRBJ2-7. The CDR3 loop spans 13 amino acids. Germline assignment: CDR1 DFQATT and CDR2 SNEGSKA (reference sequence). Here the CDR3 reads CSASMGPPYEQYF.

The J gene is TRBJ2-3, the V gene TRBV6-5; as DNA is missing, the TRBD1 call by TCRdb cannot be tested. Germline loops: CDR1 MNHEY, CDR2 SVGAGI. There are 18 residues in the CDR3. The CDR3 region is CASSWSPLTASGQDTQYF.

CDR3 loop: CSASGLSAGGYNEQFF. This chain links TRBV20-1 with TRBJ2-1; the TCRdb D gene call, TRBD2, has no DNA to confirm it. CDR3 size: 16 residues. The V gene's germline CDR1 is DFQATT and CDR2 SNEGSKA (reference sequence).